Below, 7 T cell receptor beta chains from the same sample are listed, as sequenced in a study of blood T cell repertoires in COVID-19. Repertoires were generated with immunoSEQ multiplex PCR, while TCRdb's copy carries only in-frame clones and drops some. The data contain around 220,000 clones, about four fifths of them singletons. The material sequenced was PBMCs or T cells enriched from blood (not recorded which). The receptor source for this set is a woman aged 40 to 49 who had recovered from COVID-19.

This clone occurred a few times. DNA of the CDR3: TGCGCCAGCAGTTTAGGACTAGCGACGAGGGCAGATACGCAGTATTTT. It translates to CASSLGLATRADTQYF. J is TRBJ2-3 and V is TRBV5-1, with 9 bases identical to TRBD2. Per the germline V gene, CDR1 is SGHRS and CDR2 is YFSETQ. The CDR3 has 16 residues. The V segment lost 5 bases and the J segment 4 bases; nucleotides outside the gene matches: 11.

J is TRBJ1-2 and V is TRBV5-6, with no clear D. The V end was cut by 7 bases, the J end by 2 bases, with 21 bases between. The CDR3 is 16 residues long. Germline V gives CDR1 SGHDT, CDR2 YYEEEE. The CDR3 DNA reads TGTGCCAGCCTGGGGAGGCGCAATTTCTGGAACTATGGCTACACCTTC. This gives the protein CASLGRRNFWNYGYTF.

This sequence joins TRBV2 and TRBJ1-1; possibly TRBD1 for D (5 bases). The germline V and J ends were trimmed by 6 bases and 6 bases, with 14 bases remaining between them. There are 13 residues in the CDR3. Germline V CDR1 and CDR2: SNHLY, FYNNEI. The CDR3 loop is CASRIEGGAEAFF. CDR3 DNA sequence: TGTGCCAGCAGAATAGAGGGAGGGGCTGAAGCTTTCTTT.

The chain is built from TRBV4-1 and TRBJ2-7, with TRBD2 identical over 7 bases. The germline CDR1 and CDR2 sequences are MGHRA and YSYEKL. V trimming: 2 bases; J trimming: 3 bases; junction bases outside the gene matches: 4. CDR3 length: 14 amino acids. The CDR3 spells CASSQRTSRYEQYF. CDR3 DNA sequence: TGCGCCAGCAGCCAACGGACTAGTCGCTACGAGCAGTACTTC.

The V gene is TRBV24-1, the J gene TRBJ1-4; the D gene is possibly TRBD1 (5 bases). V shed 4 bases and J shed 10 bases, with 15 bases lying between them. Germline V gene lookup returns CDR1 KGHDR and CDR2 SFDVKD. This CDR3 is 14 amino acids long. CDR3 nucleotide sequence: TGTGCCACCAGTGAGGGGGGTCGAAGAGGAAAACTGTTTTTT. Its protein is CATSEGGRRGKLFF.

In this sample, this clone turned up once. The chain joins TRBV4-1 to TRBJ2-5; TRBD1 matches 7 bases. The CDR3 runs 13 residues. V trimming: 4 bases; J trimming: 4 bases; junction bases outside the gene matches: 3. Germline CDR1 is MGHRA and CDR2 is YSYEKL. CDR3 in amino acids: CASSLAGGETQYF. The DNA for the CDR3 is TGCGCCAGCAGCCTGGCAGGGGGAGAGACCCAGTACTTC.

The chain employs TRBV6-2 or TRBV6-3 and TRBJ2-2, with D perhaps TRBD1 (5 bases). This CDR3 is 15 amino acids long. Looked up from germline, CDR1 is MNHEY and CDR2 is SVGEGT. Trimming took 2 bases from V and 6 from J, leaving 13 bases between them. CDR3 nucleotide sequence: TGTGCCAGCAGTTACGTGGACCTCAGGGCCGGGGAGCTGTTTTTT. This encodes CASSYVDLRAGELFF.